The clone carrying this T cell receptor (beta chain) was detected a few times. As yet, its antigen is unknown. The source of the sample is a study of blood T cells in healthy people across ages. Study-wide findings and caveats: It was held that the diversity estimates obtained from one million T cells were underestimates. Roughly linear age-related decline in beta diversity appeared, significant by age approximately 40. Naive and antigen-experienced cells could not be conclusively compared, given unsorted PBMCs.

The CDR3 covers 13 residues. The germline CDR1 and CDR2 sequences are SGHDN and FVKESK. Trimming stripped 4 bases from V and 4 bases from J, with 10 bases between. The donors, healthy Caucasians from Russia, were aged roughly 6 to 100. Alongside a J-beta primer mix, a sample-barcoded 5' primer served in a second PCR lasting 7 to 11 cycles. TCRdb passed the 5' RACE reads through MiXCR, listing each CDR3 protein once. Among 270,000 or so distinct CDR3 sequences, around 29% were seen once, and the ten largest hold approximately 30%. Sequencing was done on a sample of blood. This TCR derives from a woman in her 70s in good health. The V gene is TRBV14, the J gene TRBJ1-2, with unresolved D. The CDR3 region is CASSPGLVYGYTF. In DNA, the CDR3 is TGTGCCAGCAGCCCAGGTTTAGTCTATGGCTACACCTTC.